This T cell receptor (beta chain) was obtained from a study of T cell repertoires in cytomegalovirus infection (dated by TCRdb to between 2018 and 2021). With respect to the entire study: The peptide stimulations were aimed at well-studied HLA-B-restricted epitopes as well as recently identified HLA-C-restricted CMV epitopes, whose presentation resists viral immunomodulation. Donor HLA type was relevant to the analysis, as public TCR beta signatures indicated carriage of CMV infection together with the matching HLA type.

The sample was run on an Illumina HiSeq 1500. TCRdb trimmed public reads at Q25 via fastp, called clones via MiXCR and kept in-frame beta chains. Under each unique CDR3 protein, matching rows form one entry showing the most common genes and DNA. A total of 700,000 to 850,000 distinct CDR3 sequences appear in this sample, around a third of them only once. 9.5% to 15% of the sample is taken by the ten largest. The treatment or condition label here, explained by the study, means: in vitro stimulation with specific CMV peptide epitopes to enrich CMV-specific T cells. Findings and caveats that apply to the study as a whole: Cumulative frequency of public TCR beta family members discriminated carriers of CMV infection plus the relevant HLA type in this cohort and an independent 352-donor cohort. The ex vivo response was dominated by HLA-C-restricted CMV-specific TCR beta clonotypes, which also provided the single most frequent clonotype in two of eight donors.

The V end gives up 5 bases and the J end 2 bases, leaving 9 bases in the junction not matched to a gene. CDR1 and CDR2, looked up from the germline V gene, are SGHVS and FNYEAQ. Measured from the cysteine to the phenylalanine, the CDR3 is 16 residues long. Of the read, only the CDR3 DNA is kept; its 48 bases are in frame from base 1. This clonotype was seen more than once but under ten times. Its target antigen remains unknown. Nothing much larger sits one base from this clone, and base qualities are not available. The sample here was cultured CD8+ T cells from PBMCs, taken from culture after CMV antigen stimulation. The chain is assembled from TRBV7-6 and TRBJ2-1, and 7 junction bases match TRBD2. This clonotype was obtained from a human donor in good health (CMV status not recorded). Some clones in this sample may be carry-over from other donors' samples. The sequenced DNA is TGTGCCAGCAGCCCGCTGGCGGGGGTAACCTACAATGAGCAGTTCTTC. This codes for CASSPLAGVTYNEQFF. The entire variable domain, with the stretches around the CDR3 drawn from the reference TRBV7-6 and TRBJ2-1 proteins, is GAGVSQSPRYKVTKRGQDVALRCDPISGHVSLYWYRQALGQGPEFLTYFNYEAQQDKSGLPNDRFSAERPEGSISTLTIQRTEQRDSAMYRCASSPLAGVTYNEQFFGPGTRLTVL.